One and the same sample provided the 9 T cell receptor beta chains below, sequenced in a study of blood T cell repertoires in COVID-19. Profiling relied on immunoSEQ multiplex PCR, and the TCRdb table lists in-frame clones only, not all of them. This table has roughly 250,000 clones, 84% appearing once. The sequenced sample consisted of peripheral blood. Receptors were obtained from a human donor in a cohort sampled during active COVID-19.

The rearrangement links TRBV6-5 to TRBJ1-5; D remains unclear. The CDR3 totals 15 residues. The germline V gene has CDR1 MNHEY and CDR2 SVGAGI. V dropped 6 bases and J dropped 1 base, with 13 bases sitting between them. DNA of the CDR3: TGTGCCAGCAGACCGGGAGGAGGGAGCAATCAGCCCCAGCATTTT. Encoded protein: CASRPGGGSNQPQHF.

Turning to this clone: This specimen includes other DNA sequences encoding the same CDR3. The chain combines TRBV5-1 with TRBJ1-6, with unresolved D. V shed 0 bases and J shed 5 bases, with 6 bases lying between them. The germline V gene has CDR1 SGHRS and CDR2 YFSETQ. The CDR3 length is 14 residues. In nucleotides, the CDR3 is TGCGCCAGCAGCTTGGGGCAGGATAATTCACCCCTCCACTTT. Translated: CASSLGQDNSPLHF.

This rearrangement joins TRBV7-9 to TRBJ2-5; the match to TRBD2 covers 8 bases. From germline, CDR1 is SEHNR and CDR2 FQNEAQ (reference sequence). This CDR3 has 14 residues. J was trimmed by 5 bases and V by 6 bases; bases with no gene match: 8. The DNA for the CDR3 is TGTGCCAGCAGTCAACACGGACTAGCTGAGACCCAGTACTTC. Translation: CASSQHGLAETQYF.

This chain joins TRBV4-2 and TRBJ2-1; TRBD2 matches 8 bases. Germline V gene sequence: CDR1 LGHNA, CDR2 YNFKEQ. The ends lost 4 bases at V and 4 bases at J; junction bases unmatched: 3. The CDR3 extends over 14 amino acids. CDR3 bases: TGTGCCAGCAGCCGGTCTAGCGGGTACAATGAGCAGTTCTTC. It is translated as CASSRSSGYNEQFF.

The V gene is TRBV7-9, the J gene TRBJ1-4; 12 bases are shared with TRBD1. CDR1 is SEHNR and CDR2 is FQNEAQ in the germline V gene (reference sequence). The CDR3 totals 20 residues. J lost 3 bases, V lost 5 bases, and 16 bases had no gene match. CDR3 region: CASSRGRGTGGRMANEKLFF. As DNA, the CDR3 is TGTGCCAGCAGCAGGGGCCGGGGGACAGGGGGCAGGATGGCTAATGAAAAACTGTTTTTT.

In this sample, this clone turned up a few times. V usage is TRBV7-9 and J usage is TRBJ2-7; TRBD1 matches at 10 bases. The V gene's germline CDR1 is SEHNR and CDR2 FQNEAQ (reference sequence). Germline trimming cut 2 bases from V and 4 bases from J; bases unmatched to any gene: 11. The CDR3 has 17 amino acids. The CDR3 DNA follows: TGTGCCAGCAGCTTAACCGCACCGGGACAGGGGATTTACGAGCAGTACTTC. Residues: CASSLTAPGQGIYEQYF.

The genes are TRBV25-1 and TRBJ2-7, with D possibly being TRBD1 (5 bases). The CDR3 extends over 16 amino acids. CDR1 is MGHDK and CDR2 is SYGVNS in the germline V gene. Trimming took 4 bases from V and 5 from J, leaving 21 bases between them. The CDR3 here is CASSGSLGQALNEQYF. In DNA form, the CDR3 reads TGTGCCAGCAGTGGCTCCTTGGGGCAGGCTCTTAACGAGCAGTACTTC.

The chain couples TRBV5-4 to TRBJ2-7; D is possibly TRBD1 (6 bases). The CDR3 sequence is 14 residues long. The V gene's germline CDR1 is SGHNT and CDR2 YYREEE (reference sequence). V was trimmed by 5 bases and J by 2 bases, leaving 14 bases between them. This CDR3 is CASRQDREAYEQYF. Here the CDR3 DNA reads TGTGCCAGCAGACAGGACAGAGAGGCCTACGAGCAGTACTTC.

CDR3: CASRPGQGNEKLFF. In DNA, the CDR3 is TGTGCCAGCAGGCCGGGACAGGGCAATGAAAAACTGTTTTTT. The V and J genes are TRBV6-5 and TRBJ1-4, with 9 positions matching TRBD1. V gave up 6 bases and J gave up 5 bases; unmatched junction bases: 4. Germline V CDR1 and CDR2: MNHEY, SVGAGI. The CDR3 totals 14 residues.